One sample yielded the 26 T cell receptor beta chains listed below, sequenced in a study of CD8 T cells in Susac syndrome. RNA was extracted with the RNeasy kit, and a quantity of about 0.45 to 1 ug was reverse transcribed using random hexamers. TCRdb analysed the immunoSEQ multiplex PCR reads with MiXCR anew, one entry per CDR3 protein. The sample consists of 70,000 to 95,000 distinct CDR3 sequences, around 94% of them appearing once. Material: CD8+ T cells from PBMCs. The source is a human donor with Susac syndrome.

The J gene is TRBJ1-2, the V gene TRBV5-1; 8 bases agree with TRBD1. CDR1 is SGHRS and CDR2 is YFSETQ in the germline V gene. This CDR3 has 15 residues. The V segment lost 0 bases and the J segment 4 bases; nucleotides outside the gene matches: 5. The CDR3 sequence is CASSLAGTGSYGYTF. The CDR3 DNA reads TGCGCCAGCAGCTTGGCCGGGACAGGCTCCTATGGCTACACCTTC.

The chain combines TRBV10-3 with TRBJ2-7; D not resolved. Per germline, CDR1 ENHRY and CDR2 SYGVKD. Trimming shortened V by 3 bases and J by 3 bases, and 9 bases separated the two germline ends. This CDR3 has 13 amino acids. Written as DNA, the CDR3 is TGTGCCATCAGTGAAGTTCTCATCTACGAGCAGTACTTC. This encodes CAISEVLIYEQYF.

The rearrangement uses TRBV20-1 and TRBJ1-4; D may be TRBD1 (5 bases). The CDR3 contains 14 residues. V was pared by 1 base and J by 8 bases, with 14 bases between. Germline loops: CDR1 DFQATT, CDR2 SNEGSKA (reference sequence). The CDR3 sequence: CSARGLGVGEKLFF. CDR3 DNA sequence: TGCAGTGCTAGAGGGCTAGGGGTAGGGGAAAAACTGTTTTTT.

This clonotype was counted a single time. CDR3 nucleotides: TGCGCCAGCAGCCAAGACCCCAATAGCGGGAGCCCCTACAATGAGCAGTTCTTC. This sequence encodes CASSQDPNSGSPYNEQFF. The rearrangement joins TRBV4-3 to TRBJ2-1; 9 nucleotides agree with TRBD2. CDR1 and CDR2 from the germline V gene are LGHNA and YSLEER. The CDR3 is 18 amino acids. Trimming cost V 0 bases and J 2 bases; bases outside gene matches: 8.

The chain carries TRBV30 and TRBJ2-1; the D gene is possibly TRBD2 (5 bases). The CDR3 runs to 13 residues. V was cut by 8 bases and J by 8 bases, with 19 bases left in between. Per germline, CDR1 GTSNPN and CDR2 SVGIG (reference sequence). This CDR3 is CAGGITATDEQFF. CDR3 sequence (DNA): TGTGCCGGAGGAATCACCGCCACGGATGAGCAGTTCTTC.

The chain joins TRBV5-1 to TRBJ2-1; perhaps TRBD2 as D (6 bases). In germline, CDR1 is SGHRS, CDR2 YFSETQ. CDR3 length: 15 residues. The V end lost 7 bases, the J end lost 2 bases, and 16 bases lay between the germline ends. The CDR3 sequence is CASALAEGTYNEQFF. Written as DNA, the CDR3 is TGCGCCAGCGCCTTAGCGGAGGGGACCTACAATGAGCAGTTCTTC.

V and J are TRBV5-1 and TRBJ2-7, with D unresolved. CDR3 length equals 12 residues. V shed 4 bases and J shed 7 bases, with 12 bases lying between them. The germline CDR1 and CDR2 sequences are SGHRS and YFSETQ. CDR3 nucleotide sequence: TGCGCCAGCAGCGCCGGACCTTCGGAGCAGTACTTC. Translating it yields CASSAGPSEQYF. The whole variable domain, remainder taken from reference TRBV5-1 and TRBJ2-7, is KAGVTQTPRYLIKTRGQQVTLSCSPISGHRSVSWYQQTPGQGLQFLFEYFSETQRNKGNFPGRFSGRQFSNSRSEMNVSTLELGDSALYLCASSAGPSEQYFGPGTRLTVT.

The chain carries TRBV9 and TRBJ2-5; 7 bases are a match to TRBD1. The CDR3 has 14 amino acids. Germline CDR1 is SGDLS and CDR2 is YYNGEE. The ends lost 0 bases at V and 9 bases at J; junction bases unmatched: 8. As DNA, the CDR3 is TGTGCCAGCAGCGTAGGGGACAGCCCAGCGGCCCAGTACTTC. Amino acid sequence: CASSVGDSPAAQYF.

The chain joins TRBV7-9 to TRBJ2-1; D not resolved. CDR1 and CDR2 (germline): SEHNR, FQNEAQ (reference sequence). The CDR3 is 13 residues long. Deletions cut 5 bases from V and 6 bases from J, with 11 bases between. DNA of the CDR3: TGTGCCAGCAGCCCAAGGACGGTCAATGAGCAGTTCTTC. Protein product: CASSPRTVNEQFF.

The chain recombines TRBV19 with TRBJ2-7; 9 bases map to TRBD1. The germline V gene has CDR1 LNHDA and CDR2 SQIVND (reference sequence). The CDR3 has 14 amino acids. J gave up 2 bases and V 3 bases, and 2 bases lay outside the gene matches. DNA of the CDR3: TGTGCCAGTAGTATGGGGACAGGGACCTACGAGCAGTACTTC. Protein sequence: CASSMGTGTYEQYF.

This clonotype was counted a few times. The J gene is TRBJ2-2, the V gene TRBV29-1; D not resolved. CDR3 length equals 11 residues. Germline CDR1 reads SQVTM; CDR2 reads ANQGSEA. V lost 4 bases and J lost 5, with 5 bases in between. The CDR3: CSVGGTGELFF. The CDR3 DNA reads TGCAGCGTTGGTGGGACCGGGGAGCTGTTTTTT.

This clonotype was recorded once. V and J are TRBV15 and TRBJ2-5, with 7 bases identical to TRBD1. V shed 6 bases and J 2 bases; nucleotides not matched to a gene: 3. The CDR3 spans 13 residues. From germline, CDR1 is LNHNV and CDR2 YYDKDF (reference sequence). The CDR3 DNA follows: TGTGCCACCAGAAGGGACAGTCAAGAGACCCAGTACTTC. Translated: CATRRDSQETQYF.

CDR3 DNA: TGTGCCAGCTCACGGGGATACGAGACTAATGAAAAACTGTTTTTT. It yields the protein CASSRGYETNEKLFF. The chain recombines TRBV6-1 with TRBJ1-4, with D unresolved. The germline gives CDR1 MNHNS, CDR2 SASEGT. The CDR3 is 15 residues long. Trimming left V 8 bases short and J 2 bases short, with 15 bases between.

The rearrangement uses TRBV30 and TRBJ2-7; 7 positions match TRBD1. CDR1 is GTSNPN, CDR2 SVGIG, per germline (reference sequence). The CDR3 sequence is 16 residues long. Germline trimming cut 2 bases from V and 5 bases from J; bases unmatched to any gene: 15. Here the CDR3 reads CAWSPLTGPGYNEQYF. In nucleotides, the CDR3 is TGTGCCTGGAGTCCATTGACAGGGCCGGGCTACAACGAGCAGTACTTC.

The chain joins TRBV6-6 to TRBJ2-1; D is unclear. CDR1 is MNHNY, CDR2 SVGAGI, per germline (reference sequence). Deletions cut 7 bases from V and 12 bases from J, with 13 bases between. The CDR3 extends over 11 amino acids. The chain's CDR3 is CASTDPFGQFF. In DNA form, the CDR3 reads TGTGCCAGCACGGACCCCTTTGGGCAGTTCTTC.

The chain carries TRBV7-9 and TRBJ1-3; maybe TRBD1 (5 bases). The CDR3 length is 16 residues. From germline, CDR1 is SEHNR and CDR2 FQNEAQ (reference sequence). Trimming took 5 bases from V and 4 from J, leaving 18 bases between them. For the CDR3, the DNA is TGTGCCAGCAGCCCACACACGGACAACTGGGGAAACACCATATATTTT. Its protein is CASSPHTDNWGNTIYF.

The gene calls are TRBV27 and TRBJ2-1; 11 bases fit TRBD1. This CDR3 spans 14 amino acids. The germline V gene encodes CDR1 MNHEY and CDR2 SMNVEV (reference sequence). The junction had 7 bases not matched to a gene; V was cut back by 8 bases and J by 7 bases. CDR3 loop: CASGQGANYNEQFF. The CDR3 coding sequence is TGTGCCAGCGGACAGGGGGCGAATTATAATGAGCAGTTCTTC.

This clonotype was seen just once. DNA for the CDR3: TGCGCCAGCAGCGAGAGTTCCGGGACAGGCGCCTACGAGCAGTACTTC. It specifies CASSESSGTGAYEQYF. The V and J genes are TRBV5-1 and TRBJ2-7; 8 bases are a match to TRBD1. The CDR3 length is 16 residues. Trimming removed 4 bases from V and 2 bases from J; junction bases left unmatched: 11. CDR1 and CDR2 from the germline V gene are SGHRS and YFSETQ.

This rearrangement joins TRBV25-1 to TRBJ2-1; D gene uncertain. V was pared by 6 bases and J by 3 bases, with 3 bases between. Germline values: CDR1 MGHDK, CDR2 SYGVNS. CDR3 length: 11 residues. The CDR3 is CASRGYNEQFF. The CDR3 DNA is TGTGCCAGCAGGGGCTACAATGAGCAGTTCTTC.

With respect to this clonotype: At one boundary the junction diverges from the germline segment, which might be a read error. The chain has TRBV2 and TRBJ2-5; a weak D match, TRBD2 (6 bases). The CDR3 runs to 10 residues. CDR1 is SNHLY and CDR2 is FYNNEI in the germline V gene. CDR3: CASGRDSTNF. The CDR3 DNA sequence: TGTGCCAGCGGACGGGACTCTACTAACTTC. Supplemented by reference TRBV2 and TRBJ2-5, the full variable domain reads EPEVTQTPSHQVTQMGQEVILRCVPISNHLYFYWYRQILGQKVEFLVSFYNNEISEKSEIFDDQFSVERPDGSNFTLKIRSTKLEDSAMYFCASGRDSTNFGPGTRLLVL.

V usage is TRBV2 and J usage is TRBJ1-5; a weak D match, TRBD1 (5 bases). Germline V gene sequence: CDR1 SNHLY, CDR2 FYNNEI. The ends were cut back, 8 bases at V and 0 bases at J, with 14 bases in the middle. The CDR3 contains 15 residues. The CDR3 sequence: CASGVGTDSNQPQHF. DNA of the CDR3: TGTGCCAGCGGCGTGGGGACGGATAGCAATCAGCCCCAGCATTTT. Supplemented by reference TRBV2 and TRBJ1-5, the full variable domain reads EPEVTQTPSHQVTQMGQEVILRCVPISNHLYFYWYRQILGQKVEFLVSFYNNEISEKSEIFDDQFSVERPDGSNFTLKIRSTKLEDSAMYFCASGVGTDSNQPQHFGDGTRLSIL.

This clonotype was seen a handful of times. The V gene is TRBV19, the J gene TRBJ2-7, with TRBD1 matching over 7 bases. With 4 bases clipped from V and 1 base from J, the junction kept 4 bases outside the gene matches. The CDR3 contains 14 residues. CDR1 LNHDA and CDR2 SQIVND come from the germline V gene (reference sequence). DNA for the CDR3: TGTGCCAGTAGTACCGACAGGGAGTCCTACGAGCAGTACTTC. Amino acids: CASSTDRESYEQYF.

This rearrangement joins TRBV30 to TRBJ2-1; 11 bases agree with TRBD1. The CDR3 runs to 15 residues. Germline V gene data show CDR1 as GTSNPN and CDR2 as SVGIG (reference sequence). J was trimmed by 8 bases and V by 4 bases; bases with no gene match: 10. The CDR3 bases are TGTGCCTGGAACTCTGGACAGGGGGCGCTCCATGAGCAGTTCTTC. Translation: CAWNSGQGALHEQFF.

The chain is built from TRBV30 and TRBJ2-7; 7 bases are a match to TRBD2. Germline-derived CDR1 and CDR2 are GTSNPN and SVGIG (reference sequence). CDR3 size: 12 residues. J was trimmed by 3 bases and V by 4 bases; bases with no gene match: 3. The CDR3 protein is CAWTGGSYEQYF. The CDR3 bases are TGTGCCTGGACGGGCGGGAGCTACGAGCAGTACTTC. The complete variable domain, with remaining parts taken from reference TRBV30 and TRBJ2-7, reads SQTIHQWPATLVQPVGSPLSLECTVEGTSNPNLYWYRQAAGRGLQLLFYSVGIGQISSEVPQNLSASRPQDRQFILSSKKLLLSDSGFYLCAWTGGSYEQYFGPGTRLTVT.

The chain uses TRBV18 and TRBJ2-5, with 7 bases fitting TRBD2. V lost 1 base, J lost 2 bases, and 1 base stayed unmatched. CDR1 is KGHSH, CDR2 LQKENI, per germline. The CDR3 is 14 residues long. The CDR3 nucleotides are TGTGCCAGCTCACCACTCGGGGGGCAAGAGACCCAGTACTTC. Its protein product is CASSPLGGQETQYF.

The chain joins TRBV5-4 to TRBJ2-2; 9 nucleotides line up with TRBD1. Unmatched junction bases numbered 11, after V lost 7 bases and J lost 7 bases. Germline CDR1 and CDR2: SGHNT and YYREEE (reference sequence). The CDR3 contains 15 residues. Here the CDR3 DNA reads TGTGCCAGCGAAGAAGGGACAGGGCCGGTCGGGGAGCTGTTTTTT. Translating gives CASEEGTGPVGELFF.